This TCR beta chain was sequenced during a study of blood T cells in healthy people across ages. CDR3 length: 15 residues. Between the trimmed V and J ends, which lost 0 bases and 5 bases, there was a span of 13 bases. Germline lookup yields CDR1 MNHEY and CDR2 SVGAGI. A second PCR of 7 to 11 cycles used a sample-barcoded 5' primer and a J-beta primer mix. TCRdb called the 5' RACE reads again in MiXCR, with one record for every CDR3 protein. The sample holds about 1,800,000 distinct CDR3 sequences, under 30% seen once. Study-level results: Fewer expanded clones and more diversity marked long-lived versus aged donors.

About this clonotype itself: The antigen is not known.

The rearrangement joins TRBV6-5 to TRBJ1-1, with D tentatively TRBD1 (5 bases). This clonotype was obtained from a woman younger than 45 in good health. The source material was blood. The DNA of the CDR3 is TGTGCCAGCAGTTACTCGTTTCAGGGTTTGACTGAAGCTTTCTTT. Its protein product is CASSYSFQGLTEAFF.